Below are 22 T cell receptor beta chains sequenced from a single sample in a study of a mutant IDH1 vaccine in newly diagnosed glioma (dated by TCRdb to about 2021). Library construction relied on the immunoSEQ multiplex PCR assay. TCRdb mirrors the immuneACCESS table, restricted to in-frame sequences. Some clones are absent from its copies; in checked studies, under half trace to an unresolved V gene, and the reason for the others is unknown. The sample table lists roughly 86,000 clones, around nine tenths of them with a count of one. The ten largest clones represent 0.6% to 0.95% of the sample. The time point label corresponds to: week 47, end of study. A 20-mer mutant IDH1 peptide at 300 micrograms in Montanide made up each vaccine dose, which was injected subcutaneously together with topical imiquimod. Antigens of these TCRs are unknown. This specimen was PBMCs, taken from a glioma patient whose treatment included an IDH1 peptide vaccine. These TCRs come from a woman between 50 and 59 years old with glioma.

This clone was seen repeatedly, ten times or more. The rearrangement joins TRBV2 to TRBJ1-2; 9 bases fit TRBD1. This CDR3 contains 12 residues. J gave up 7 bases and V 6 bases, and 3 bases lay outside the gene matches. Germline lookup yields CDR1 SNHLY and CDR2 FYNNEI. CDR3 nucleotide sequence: TGTGCCAGCAGAGGGACAGGGAGTGGCTACACCTTC. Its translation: CASRGTGSGYTF. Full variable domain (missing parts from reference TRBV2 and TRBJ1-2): EPEVTQTPSHQVTQMGQEVILRCVPISNHLYFYWYRQILGQKVEFLVSFYNNEISEKSEIFDDQFSVERPDGSNFTLKIRSTKLEDSAMYFCASRGTGSGYTFGSGTRLTVV.

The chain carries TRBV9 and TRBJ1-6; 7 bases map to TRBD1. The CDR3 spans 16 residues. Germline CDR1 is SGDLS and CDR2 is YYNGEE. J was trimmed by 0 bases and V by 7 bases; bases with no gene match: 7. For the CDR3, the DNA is TGTGCCAGCGCTCCAGGGGGGAGCTCCTATAATTCACCCCTCCACTTT. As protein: CASAPGGSSYNSPLHF.

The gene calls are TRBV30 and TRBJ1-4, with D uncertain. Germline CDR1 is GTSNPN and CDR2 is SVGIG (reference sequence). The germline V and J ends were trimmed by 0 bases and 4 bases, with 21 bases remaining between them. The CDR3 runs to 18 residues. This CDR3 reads CAWSVQTSPLPGNEKLFF. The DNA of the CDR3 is TGTGCCTGGAGTGTACAAACCAGCCCTCTCCCCGGTAATGAAAAACTGTTTTTT.

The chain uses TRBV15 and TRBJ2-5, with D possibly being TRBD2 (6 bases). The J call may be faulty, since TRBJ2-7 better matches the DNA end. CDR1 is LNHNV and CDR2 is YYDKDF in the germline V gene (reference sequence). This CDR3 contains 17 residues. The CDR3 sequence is CATSRAKDQVAAYEQYF. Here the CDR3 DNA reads TGTGCCACCAGCAGAGCCAAGGATCAGGTAGCGGCCTACGAGCAGTACTTC.

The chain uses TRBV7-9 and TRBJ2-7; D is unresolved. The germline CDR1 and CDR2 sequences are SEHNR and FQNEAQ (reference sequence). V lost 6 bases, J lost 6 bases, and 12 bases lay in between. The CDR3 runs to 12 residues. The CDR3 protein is CASRSIAREQYF. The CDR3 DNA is TGTGCCAGCAGGTCGATCGCCCGCGAGCAGTACTTC.

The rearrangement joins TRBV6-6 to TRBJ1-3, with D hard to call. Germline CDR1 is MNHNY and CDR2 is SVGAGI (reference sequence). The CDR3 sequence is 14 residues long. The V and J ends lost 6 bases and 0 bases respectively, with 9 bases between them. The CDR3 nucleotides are TGTGCCAGCAGAACTGAGTACTCTGGAAACACCATATATTTT. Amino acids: CASRTEYSGNTIYF.

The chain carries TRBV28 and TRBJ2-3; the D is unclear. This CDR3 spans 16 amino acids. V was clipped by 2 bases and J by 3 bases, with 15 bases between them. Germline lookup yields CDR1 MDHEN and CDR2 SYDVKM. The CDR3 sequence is CASSLKIRRLTDTQYF. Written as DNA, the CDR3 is TGTGCCAGCAGTTTAAAAATTAGGCGGTTAACAGATACGCAGTATTTT. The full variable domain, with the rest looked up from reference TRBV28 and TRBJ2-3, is DVKVTQSSRYLVKRTGEKVFLECVQDMDHENMFWYRQDPGLGLRLIYFSYDVKMKEKGDIPEGYSVSREKKERFSLILESASTNQTSMYLCASSLKIRRLTDTQYFGPGTRLTVL.

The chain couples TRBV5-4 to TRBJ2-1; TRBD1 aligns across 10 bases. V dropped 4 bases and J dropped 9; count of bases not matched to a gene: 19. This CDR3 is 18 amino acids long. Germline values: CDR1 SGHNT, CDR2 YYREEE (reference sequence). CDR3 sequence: CASSGGQGSRGRATEQFF. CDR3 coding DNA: TGTGCCAGCAGCGGGGGACAGGGGTCCCGGGGGAGGGCAACTGAGCAGTTCTTC.

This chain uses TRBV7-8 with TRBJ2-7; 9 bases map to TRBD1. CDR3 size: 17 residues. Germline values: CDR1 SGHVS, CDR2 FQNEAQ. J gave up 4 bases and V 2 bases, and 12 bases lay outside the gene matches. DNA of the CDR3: TGTGCCAGCAGCTTATTCACGCACACAGGGGGCAAATACGAGCAGTACTTC. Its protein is CASSLFTHTGGKYEQYF.

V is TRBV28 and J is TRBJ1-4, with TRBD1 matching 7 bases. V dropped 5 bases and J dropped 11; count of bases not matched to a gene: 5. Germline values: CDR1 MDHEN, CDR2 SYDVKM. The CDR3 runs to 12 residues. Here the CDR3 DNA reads TGTGCCAGCAGTGACAGACAGGGTAAACTGTTTTTT. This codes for CASSDRQGKLFF.

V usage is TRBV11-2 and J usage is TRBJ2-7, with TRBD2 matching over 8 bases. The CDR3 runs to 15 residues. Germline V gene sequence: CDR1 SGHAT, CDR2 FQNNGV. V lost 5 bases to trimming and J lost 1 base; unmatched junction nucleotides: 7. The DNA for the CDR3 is TGTGCCAGCAGCATTTACGGCGGGAGGTCCTACGAGCAGTACTTC. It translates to CASSIYGGRSYEQYF.

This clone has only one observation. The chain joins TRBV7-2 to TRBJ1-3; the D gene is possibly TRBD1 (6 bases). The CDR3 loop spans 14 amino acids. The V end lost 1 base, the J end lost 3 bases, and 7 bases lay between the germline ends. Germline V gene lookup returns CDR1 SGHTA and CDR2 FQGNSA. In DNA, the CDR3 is TGTGCCAGCAGCTTAGGAGGGGGTGGAAACACCATATATTTT. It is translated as CASSLGGGGNTIYF.

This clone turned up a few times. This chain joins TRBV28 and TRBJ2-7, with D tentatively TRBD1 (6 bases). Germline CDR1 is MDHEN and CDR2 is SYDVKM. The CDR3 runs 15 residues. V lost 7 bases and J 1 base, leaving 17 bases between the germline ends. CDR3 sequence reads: CASNRPGTLSYEQYF. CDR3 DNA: TGTGCCAGCAACCGTCCCGGGACATTATCCTACGAGCAGTACTTC.

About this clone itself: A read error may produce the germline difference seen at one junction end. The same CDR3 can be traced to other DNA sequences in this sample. In DNA, the CDR3 is TGCGCCAGCAGCTTCGGGACAGTGCAGTTCTTC. Translating gives CASSFGTVQFF. The V call is TRBV5-6, the J call TRBJ2-1; 7 bases are a match to TRBD1. The CDR3 extends over 11 amino acids. Germline V gene data show CDR1 as SGHDT and CDR2 as YYEEEE.

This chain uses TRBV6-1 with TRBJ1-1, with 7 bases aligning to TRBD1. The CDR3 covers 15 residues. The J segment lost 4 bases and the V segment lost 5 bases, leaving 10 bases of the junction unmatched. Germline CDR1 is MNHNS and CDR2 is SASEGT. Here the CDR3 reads CASSPLTGSVTEAFF. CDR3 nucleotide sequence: TGTGCCAGCAGTCCGTTGACAGGGTCGGTCACTGAAGCTTTCTTT.

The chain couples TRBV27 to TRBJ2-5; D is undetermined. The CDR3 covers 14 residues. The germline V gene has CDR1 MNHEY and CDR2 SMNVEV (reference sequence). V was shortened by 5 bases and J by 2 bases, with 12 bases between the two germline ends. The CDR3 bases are TGTGCCAGCAGTCCCAGAGACGTGCAAGAGACCCAGTACTTC. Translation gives CASSPRDVQETQYF.

The CDR3 sequence: CASTVAGDRNTGELFF. As DNA, the CDR3 is TGCGCCAGCACGGTAGCGGGAGACCGTAACACCGGGGAGCTGTTTTTT. This sequence joins TRBV5-1 and TRBJ2-2; TRBD2 matches 9 bases. The CDR3 length is 16 residues. V trimming: 6 bases; J trimming: 2 bases; junction bases outside the gene matches: 8. The germline V gene has CDR1 SGHRS and CDR2 YFSETQ.

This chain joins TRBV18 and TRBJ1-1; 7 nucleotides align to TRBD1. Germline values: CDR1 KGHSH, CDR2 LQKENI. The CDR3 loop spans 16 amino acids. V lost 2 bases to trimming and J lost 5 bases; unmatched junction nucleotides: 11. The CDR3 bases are TGTGCCAGCTCACCAGGGACAGCGAGAACGGGTACTGAAGCTTTCTTT. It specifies CASSPGTARTGTEAFF.

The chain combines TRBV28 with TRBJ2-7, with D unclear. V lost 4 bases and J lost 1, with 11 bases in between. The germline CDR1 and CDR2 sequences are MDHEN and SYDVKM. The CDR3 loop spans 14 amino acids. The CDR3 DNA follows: TGTGCCAGCAGTTCCCCCACTGGGTCCTACGAGCAGTACTTC. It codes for CASSSPTGSYEQYF.

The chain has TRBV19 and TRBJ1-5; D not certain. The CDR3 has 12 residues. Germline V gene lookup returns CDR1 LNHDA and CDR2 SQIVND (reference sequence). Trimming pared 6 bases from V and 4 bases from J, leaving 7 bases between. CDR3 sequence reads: CASSLSNQPQHF. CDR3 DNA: TGTGCCAGTAGCCTAAGTAATCAGCCCCAGCATTTT. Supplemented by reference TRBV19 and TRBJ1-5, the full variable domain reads DGGITQSPKYLFRKEGQNVTLSCEQNLNHDAMYWYRQDPGQGLRLIYYSQIVNDFQKGDIAEGYSVSREKKESFPLTVTSAQKNPTAFYLCASSLSNQPQHFGDGTRLSIL.

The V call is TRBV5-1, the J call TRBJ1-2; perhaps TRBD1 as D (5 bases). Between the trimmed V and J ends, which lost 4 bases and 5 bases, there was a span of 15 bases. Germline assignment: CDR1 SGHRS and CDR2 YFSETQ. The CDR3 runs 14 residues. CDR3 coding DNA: TGCGCCAGCAGCCCCATTCCGGGGCAATATGGCTACACCTTC. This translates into CASSPIPGQYGYTF.

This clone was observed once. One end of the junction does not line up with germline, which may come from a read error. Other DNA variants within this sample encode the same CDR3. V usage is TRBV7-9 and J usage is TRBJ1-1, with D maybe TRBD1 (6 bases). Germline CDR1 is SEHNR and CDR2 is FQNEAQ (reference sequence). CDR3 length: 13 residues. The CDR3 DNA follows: TGTGCCAGCAGCCTCGGGGGCGGCGCTGAAGCCTTCTTT. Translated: CASSLGGGAEAFF.